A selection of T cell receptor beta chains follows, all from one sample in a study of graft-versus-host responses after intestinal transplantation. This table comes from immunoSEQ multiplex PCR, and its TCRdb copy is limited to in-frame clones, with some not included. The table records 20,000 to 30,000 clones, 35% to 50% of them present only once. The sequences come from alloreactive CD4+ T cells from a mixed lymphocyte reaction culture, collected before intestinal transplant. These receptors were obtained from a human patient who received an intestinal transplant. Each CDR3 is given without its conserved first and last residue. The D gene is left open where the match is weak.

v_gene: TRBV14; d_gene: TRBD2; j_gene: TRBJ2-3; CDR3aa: ASSRIAGGTDTQY
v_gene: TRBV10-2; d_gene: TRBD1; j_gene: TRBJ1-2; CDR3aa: ASRETGWVGYT
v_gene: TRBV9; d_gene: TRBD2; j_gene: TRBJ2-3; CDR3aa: ASSVGLAGGLYTDTQY
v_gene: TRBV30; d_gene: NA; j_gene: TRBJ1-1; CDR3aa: AWSVLRKGGAF
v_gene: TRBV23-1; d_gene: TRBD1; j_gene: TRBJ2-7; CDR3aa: ASSQTGTGGWYEQY
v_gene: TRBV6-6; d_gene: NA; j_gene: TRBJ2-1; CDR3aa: ASSYSSVFGADEQF
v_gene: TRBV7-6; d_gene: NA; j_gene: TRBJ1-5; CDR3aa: ASSLVATGNQPQH
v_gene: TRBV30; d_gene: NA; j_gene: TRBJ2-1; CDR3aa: AWSLSNEQF
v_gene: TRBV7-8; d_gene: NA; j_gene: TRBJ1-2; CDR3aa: ASSLALYGYT
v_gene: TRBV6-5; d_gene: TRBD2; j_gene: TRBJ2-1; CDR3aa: ASSFGPAGGYNEQF
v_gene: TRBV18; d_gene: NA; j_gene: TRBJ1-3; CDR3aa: ASSPGNFYRGNWGNTIY
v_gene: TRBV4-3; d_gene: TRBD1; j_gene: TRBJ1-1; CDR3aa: ASSHIDRAIEAF
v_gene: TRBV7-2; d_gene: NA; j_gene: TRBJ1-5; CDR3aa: ASSYTRQPQH
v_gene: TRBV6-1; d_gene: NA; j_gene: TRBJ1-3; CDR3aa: ASRTISGNTIY
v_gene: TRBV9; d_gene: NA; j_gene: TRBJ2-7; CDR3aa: ASSVAPGLRYEQY
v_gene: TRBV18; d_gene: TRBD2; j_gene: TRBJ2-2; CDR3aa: ASSSLAGGSYTGELF
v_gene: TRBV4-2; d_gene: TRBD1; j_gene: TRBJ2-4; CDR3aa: ASSPEFHRGLPKNIQY
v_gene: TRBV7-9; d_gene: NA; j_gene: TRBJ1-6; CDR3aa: ASSLTNNSPLH
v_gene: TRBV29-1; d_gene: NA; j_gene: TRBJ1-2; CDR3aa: SVEGWAFNYGYT
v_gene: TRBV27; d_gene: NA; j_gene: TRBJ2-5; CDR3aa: ASSLLGAGVKETQY